This T cell receptor beta chain was obtained from a study of T cell responses to AZD1222 COVID-19 vaccine. Second doses were pooled across both intervals (about 4 or about 12 weeks). Study outcomes and limitations: Only five or six AZD1222 recipients tested seropositive at baseline. Among vaccine-associated CD4 TCRs, coverage spanned spike, with dominance at 160-218 and 743-854. White British ancestry dominated among donors, who included more females, and clonal diversity was possibly underestimated.

As regards this clone: Its antigen is unidentified.

Some clones are missing from TCRdb's copy, which holds only in-frame ones; the method was immunoSEQ multiplex PCR. In the table there are 80,000 to 100,000 clones, 85% to 90% of which are singletons. V lost 5 bases and J lost 1, with 8 bases in between. The CDR3 runs 13 residues. The source was peripheral blood, collected 28 days after the second AZD1222 dose. The sequence came from an adult who received the AZD1222 COVID-19 vaccine. The chain couples TRBV12-3 or TRBV12-4 to TRBJ1-1; D gene uncertain. The CDR3 nucleotides are TGTGCCAGCAGTCGACTCGGGAACACTGAAGCTTTCTTT. Its translation: CASSRLGNTEAFF.